One T cell receptor beta chain is described in this entry. The data were obtained in a study of blood T cell repertoires in COVID-19. Overall study: T cells, B-cell-depleted T cells, or PBMCs provided the cDNA or gDNA that served as material.

TCRdb keeps only in-frame clones here, not all; method: immunoSEQ multiplex PCR. The repertoire has 250,000 to 300,000 clones, roughly 89% of them found once; the top ten carry less than 2%. This CDR3 has 16 residues. The germline CDR1 and CDR2 sequences are MNHEY and SMNVEV (reference sequence). V lost 3 bases and J lost 1, with 10 bases in between. The sample was PBMCs or T cells enriched from blood (not recorded which). The chain employs TRBV27 and TRBJ1-6; perhaps TRBD1 as D (5 bases). The TCR sequence derives from a woman aged 55-69 years who had recovered from COVID-19. The CDR3, as DNA: TGTGCCAGCAGTTTGGAGGGGATGTCCTATAATTCACCCCTCCACTTT. This translates into CASSLEGMSYNSPLHF.